This TCR beta chain derives from a study of radiotherapy plus CTLA-4 blockade in lung cancer. The overall study: Objective responses were documented in roughly 20% of patients, with disease control in around 31%.

Study-level points and caveats: Blood-borne expansion of tumor-derived TCR clones followed radiotherapy plus ipilimumab. Reported findings show early blood T cell clone dynamics, with interferon-beta, best predicted response.

Each patient with chemo-refractory metastatic non-small-cell lung cancer was treated with focal radiation plus CTLA-4 blockade using ipilimumab. This CDR3 contains 16 residues. The V and J ends lost 1 base and 2 bases respectively, with 12 bases between them. The germline V gene has CDR1 LNHNV and CDR2 YYDKDF (reference sequence). This clone was seen only a few times. What it binds is not known. Only in-frame clones appear in the TCRdb table, and some are missing; sequencing was by immunoSEQ multiplex PCR. The data hold about 85,000 clones, with roughly 86% observed a single time. This receptor was obtained from a human donor with non-small cell lung cancer who had a partial response to radiotherapy plus ipilimumab. V usage is TRBV15 and J usage is TRBJ1-5; no clear D gene. The source material was peripheral blood, sampled from a patient treated with radiotherapy plus ipilimumab. The CDR3 loop is CATSRGAWVGNQPQHF. The CDR3 DNA reads TGTGCCACCAGCAGAGGGGCCTGGGTGGGCAATCAGCCCCAGCATTTT. Using reference TRBV15 and TRBJ1-5 for the parts outside the CDR3, the full variable domain is DAMVIQNPRYQVTQFGKPVTLSCSQTLNHNVMYWYQQKSSQAPKLLFHYYDKDFNNEADTPDNFQSRRPNTSFCFLDIRSPGLGDTAMYLCATSRGAWVGNQPQHFGDGTRLSIL.